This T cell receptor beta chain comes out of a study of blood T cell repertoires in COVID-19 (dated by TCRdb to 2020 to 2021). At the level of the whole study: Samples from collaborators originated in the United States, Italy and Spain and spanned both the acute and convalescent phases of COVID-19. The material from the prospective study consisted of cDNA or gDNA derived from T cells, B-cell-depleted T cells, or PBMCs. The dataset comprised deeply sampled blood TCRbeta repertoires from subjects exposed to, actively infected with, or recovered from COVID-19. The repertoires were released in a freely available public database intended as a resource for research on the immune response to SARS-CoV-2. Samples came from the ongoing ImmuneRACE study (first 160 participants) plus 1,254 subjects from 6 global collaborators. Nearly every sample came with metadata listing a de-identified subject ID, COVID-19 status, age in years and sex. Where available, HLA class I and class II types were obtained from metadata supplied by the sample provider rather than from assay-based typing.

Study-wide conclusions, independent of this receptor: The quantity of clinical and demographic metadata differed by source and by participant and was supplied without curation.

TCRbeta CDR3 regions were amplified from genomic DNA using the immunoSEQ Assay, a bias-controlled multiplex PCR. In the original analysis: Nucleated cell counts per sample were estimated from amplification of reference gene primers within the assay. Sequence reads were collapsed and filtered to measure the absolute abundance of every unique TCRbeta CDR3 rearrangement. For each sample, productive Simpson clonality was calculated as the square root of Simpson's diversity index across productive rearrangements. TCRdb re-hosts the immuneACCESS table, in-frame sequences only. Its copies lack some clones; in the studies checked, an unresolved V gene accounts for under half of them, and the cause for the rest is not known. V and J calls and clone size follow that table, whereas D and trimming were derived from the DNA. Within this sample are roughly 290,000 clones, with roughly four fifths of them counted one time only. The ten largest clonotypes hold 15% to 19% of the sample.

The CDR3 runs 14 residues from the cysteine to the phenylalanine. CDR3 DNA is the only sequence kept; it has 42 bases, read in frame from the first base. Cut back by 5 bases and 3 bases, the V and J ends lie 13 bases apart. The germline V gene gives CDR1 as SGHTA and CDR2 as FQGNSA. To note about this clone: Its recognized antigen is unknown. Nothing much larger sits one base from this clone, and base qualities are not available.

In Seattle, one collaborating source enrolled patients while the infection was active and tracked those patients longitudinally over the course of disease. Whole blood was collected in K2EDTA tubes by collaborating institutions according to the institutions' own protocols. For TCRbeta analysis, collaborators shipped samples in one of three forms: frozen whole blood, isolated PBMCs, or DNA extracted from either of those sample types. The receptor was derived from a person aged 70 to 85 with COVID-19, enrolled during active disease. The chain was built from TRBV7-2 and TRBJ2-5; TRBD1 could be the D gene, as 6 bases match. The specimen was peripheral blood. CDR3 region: CASSTYRAEETQYF. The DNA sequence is TGTGCCAGCAGCACGTACAGGGCAGAAGAGACCCAGTACTTC.